The 9 T cell receptor beta chains listed next were all sequenced from one sample in a study of blood T cells in healthy people across ages. It was with a sample-barcoded 5' primer and a J-beta primer mix that a second PCR of roughly 6 to 12 cycles was run. MiXCR was run by TCRdb on the 5' RACE reads, yielding one entry per CDR3 protein. The sample has 630,000 or so distinct CDR3 sequences, around 31% seen once. Specimen: blood. These receptors originate from an elderly woman in good health.

This chain links TRBV14 with TRBJ2-5; TRBD2 matches at 10 bases. The germline gives CDR1 SGHDN, CDR2 FVKESK. The CDR3 sequence is 15 residues long. The junction had 4 bases not matched to a gene; V was cut back by 1 base and J by 5 bases. CDR3 nucleotide sequence: TGTGCCAGCAGCCAAGCTAGCGGGGGTGGGGAGACCCAGTACTTC. Translated, it gives CASSQASGGGETQYF.

Concerning this clonotype: A junction boundary mismatches the germline segment, possibly from a read error. The J gene is TRBJ1-5, the V gene TRBV30, with D possibly being TRBD1 (6 bases). The germline V gene has CDR1 GTSNPN and CDR2 SVGIG (reference sequence). The CDR3 is 16 residues long. As DNA, the CDR3 is TGTGCCTGGAGTGTAGGGGGGCTACAGAGCAATCAGCCCCGGCATTTT. It translates to CAWSVGGLQSNQPRHF.

This clonotype was observed at least ten times. J is TRBJ2-3 and V is TRBV10-3; the match to TRBD2 covers 13 bases. CDR1 and CDR2 from the germline V gene are ENHRY and SYGVKD. The CDR3 is made up of 16 amino acids. J was trimmed by 0 bases and V by 10 bases; bases with no gene match: 7. CDR3 sequence (DNA): TGTGCCACCCGGACTAGCGGGGGCCCTAGCACAGATACGCAGTATTTT. Translating gives CATRTSGGPSTDTQYF.

This clonotype was detected only once. A much larger clone is a single base away; this may be a read error. The chain couples TRBV7-9 to TRBJ2-7, with 10 bases matching TRBD2. The CDR3 totals 13 residues. CDR1 SEHNR and CDR2 FQNEAQ come from the germline V gene (reference sequence). CDR3 bases: TGTGCCAGCAGCTTAGAGGGACTAGCGTGGCAGTGCTTC. Protein: CASSLEGLAWQCF.

About this clonotype itself: One base away lies a much larger clone, so this may be a sequencing read error. J is TRBJ2-3 and V is TRBV4-3; D remains unclear. The germline V gene encodes CDR1 LGHNA and CDR2 YSLEER. The CDR3 spans 14 residues. CDR3 residues: CASSQDHHTDMQYF. The DNA of the CDR3 is TGCGCCAGCAGCCAAGATCACCACACAGATATGCAGTATTTT.

The rearrangement joins TRBV2 to TRBJ1-1; D may be TRBD1 (5 bases). This CDR3 region has 13 residues. The germline V gene encodes CDR1 SNHLY and CDR2 FYNNEI. V gave up 5 bases and J gave up 1 base, with 8 bases separating them. CDR3 in DNA: TGTGCCAGCAGTAATACAGGGAACACTGAAGCTTTCTTT. Translated, it gives CASSNTGNTEAFF.

This clonotype was counted ten times or more. The chain combines TRBV29-1 with TRBJ1-6; D is unresolved. CDR1 and CDR2 (germline): SQVTM, ANQGSEA. The CDR3 is made up of 13 amino acids. V dropped 4 bases and J dropped 11 bases, with 15 bases sitting between them. In nucleotides, the CDR3 is TGCAGCGTTGCCAAAAGTTCTGGCGCACCCCTCCACTTT. It translates to CSVAKSSGAPLHF.

A few counts support this clonotype. The J gene is TRBJ1-6, the V gene TRBV12-3 or TRBV12-4, with a weak D call TRBD1 (5 bases). Trimming stripped 6 bases from V and 7 bases from J, with 13 bases between. The length of the CDR3 is 14 residues. The CDR3 nucleotides read TGTGCCAGCAGGCAACAGGCTAGGAATTCACCCCTCCACTTT. Translation: CASRQQARNSPLHF.

This clonotype was seen more than once but under ten times. V usage is TRBV7-2 and J usage is TRBJ2-1, with 8 bases that match TRBD2. In germline, CDR1 is SGHTA, CDR2 FQGNSA. J gave up 4 bases and V 1 base, and 3 bases lay outside the gene matches. The CDR3 has 15 residues. This CDR3 reads CASSLESGGYNEQFF. CDR3 DNA sequence: TGTGCCAGCAGCTTAGAGAGCGGGGGATACAATGAGCAGTTCTTC.